The clone carrying this T cell receptor (beta chain) was observed a handful of times. What it binds is not known. The sample comes from a study of metastatic and nonmetastatic thyroid tumors. Study outcomes and limitations: In blood and tumor, TCR beta diversity was reportedly significantly higher in malignant thyroid tumors than in benign nodules.

All patients reached thyroid surgery having received no treatment beforehand. Germline V CDR1 and CDR2: LNHDA, SQIVND (reference sequence). This CDR3 spans 14 amino acids. Trimming at V came to 7 bases and at J to 7 bases, leaving 7 bases not matched to a gene. Original processing methods: The distant-metastasis classifier for papillary thyroid cancer was built from CDR3 differences across clinicopathological groups. Via MiXCR, TCRdb re-called the PCR reads. These V and J calls originate from TCRdb's pipeline instead of the authors' own analysis. The sample lists approximately 24,000 clones, more than 20% occurring once.

This chain uses TRBV19 with TRBJ1-5; 10 positions match TRBD1. The TCR originated in a male donor with papillary thyroid cancer or a benign thyroid nodule (not recorded which). Some clones in this sample may be carry-over from other donors' samples. Sequenced material: blood. As DNA, the CDR3 is TGTGCCAGTACCTCTTGGGACAGGGGACAGCCCCAGCATTTT. Its protein is CASTSWDRGQPQHF. The entire variable domain, with the rest obtained from reference TRBV19 and TRBJ1-5, is as follows: DGGITQSPKYLFRKEGQNVTLSCEQNLNHDAMYWYRQDPGQGLRLIYYSQIVNDFQKGDIAEGYSVSREKKESFPLTVTSAQKNPTAFYLCASTSWDRGQPQHFGDGTRLSIL.